The present T cell receptor (beta chain) was sequenced within a study of blood T cells in healthy people across ages. Study-level background: When template switching was applied, about one barcoded beta molecule was captured per two T cells.

For the second PCR, which ran for 7 to 11 cycles, a sample-barcoded 5' primer and a J-beta primer mix were used. Each CDR3 protein is one row after TCRdb ran MiXCR on the 5' RACE reads. The profile shows around 1,700,000 distinct CDR3 sequences, under 30% of them singletons. Collection of 8.5 to 10 milliliters of peripheral blood was performed for each donor. In the case of this clonotype: Its antigen is as yet unknown.

Study results and caveats: A greater number of naive CD4+ cells and higher diversity distinguished long-lived donors from aged donors.

The sequence was collected from a woman aged 30 to 39 in good health. Material for sequencing was blood.

The CDR3 spells CASSENRGHTEAFF. For the CDR3, the DNA is TGCGCCAGCAGCGAGAACAGGGGGCACACTGAAGCTTTCTTT. J is TRBJ1-1 and V is TRBV5-1; 9 bases agree with TRBD1. V lost 4 bases, J lost 3 bases, and 4 bases stayed unmatched. CDR1 is SGHRS, CDR2 YFSETQ, per germline. The CDR3 is made up of 14 amino acids.